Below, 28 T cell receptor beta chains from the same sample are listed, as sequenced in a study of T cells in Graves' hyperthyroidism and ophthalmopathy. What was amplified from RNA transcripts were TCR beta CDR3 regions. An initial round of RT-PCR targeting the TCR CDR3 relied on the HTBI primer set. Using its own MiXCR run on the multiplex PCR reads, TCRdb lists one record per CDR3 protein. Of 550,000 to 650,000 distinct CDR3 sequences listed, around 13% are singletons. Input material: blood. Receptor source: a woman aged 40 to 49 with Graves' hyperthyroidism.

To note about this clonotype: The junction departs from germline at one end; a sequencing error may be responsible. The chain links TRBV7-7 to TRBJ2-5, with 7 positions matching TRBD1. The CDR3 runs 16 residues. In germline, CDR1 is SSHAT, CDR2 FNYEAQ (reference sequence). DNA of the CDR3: TGTGCTAGCAGCCAAACCTACGACAGGGTAGGCGAGACCCAGTACTTC. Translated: CASSQTYDRVGETQYF.

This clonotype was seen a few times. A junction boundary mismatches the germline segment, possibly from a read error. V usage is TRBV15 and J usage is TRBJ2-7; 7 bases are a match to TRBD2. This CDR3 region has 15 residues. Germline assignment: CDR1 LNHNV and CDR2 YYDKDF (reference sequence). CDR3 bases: TGTGCCACCAGCAGAGAGTCTAGTGGGGACTACGAGCGGTACTTC. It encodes CATSRESSGDYERYF.

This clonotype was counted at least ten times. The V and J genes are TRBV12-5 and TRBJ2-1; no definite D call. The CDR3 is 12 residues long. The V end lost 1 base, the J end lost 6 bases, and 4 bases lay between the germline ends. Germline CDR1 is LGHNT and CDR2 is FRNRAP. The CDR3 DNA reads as TGTGCTAGTGGTTTGGCCTCCAATGAGCAGTTCTTC. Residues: CASGLASNEQFF.

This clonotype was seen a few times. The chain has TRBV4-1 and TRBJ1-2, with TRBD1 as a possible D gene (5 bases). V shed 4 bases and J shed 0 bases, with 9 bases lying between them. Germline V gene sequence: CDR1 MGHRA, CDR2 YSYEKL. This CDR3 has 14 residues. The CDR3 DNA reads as TGCGCCAGCAGCCGGGACGCCTCTAACTATGGCTACACCTTC. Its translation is CASSRDASNYGYTF.

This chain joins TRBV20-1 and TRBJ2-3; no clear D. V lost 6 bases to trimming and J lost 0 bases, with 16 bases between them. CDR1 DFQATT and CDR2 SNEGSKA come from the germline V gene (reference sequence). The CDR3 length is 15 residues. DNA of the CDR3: TGCAGTGCCCTTGGGGTTACCGGGAGCACAGATACGCAGTATTTT. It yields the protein CSALGVTGSTDTQYF.

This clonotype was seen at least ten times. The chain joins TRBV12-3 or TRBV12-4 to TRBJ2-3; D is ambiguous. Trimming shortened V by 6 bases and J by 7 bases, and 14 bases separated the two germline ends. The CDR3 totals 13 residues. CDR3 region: CASRLDGFYTQYF. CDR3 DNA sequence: TGTGCCAGCAGGCTCGATGGGTTCTATACGCAGTATTTT.

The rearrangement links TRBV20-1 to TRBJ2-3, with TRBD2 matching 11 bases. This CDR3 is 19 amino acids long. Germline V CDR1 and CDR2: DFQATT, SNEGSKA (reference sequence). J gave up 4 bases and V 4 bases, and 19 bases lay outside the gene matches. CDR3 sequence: CSATPRLAGTAGRSDTQYF. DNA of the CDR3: TGCAGTGCTACCCCGCGACTAGCGGGAACGGCAGGGAGATCAGATACGCAGTATTTT.

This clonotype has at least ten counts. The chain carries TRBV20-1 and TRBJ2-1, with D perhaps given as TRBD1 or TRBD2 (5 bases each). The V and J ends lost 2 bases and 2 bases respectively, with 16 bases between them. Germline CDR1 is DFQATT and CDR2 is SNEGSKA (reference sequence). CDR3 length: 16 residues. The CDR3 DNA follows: TGCAGTGCTAGAAATGGGGACGGCTTTGCCTACAATGAGCAGTTCTTC. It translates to CSARNGDGFAYNEQFF.

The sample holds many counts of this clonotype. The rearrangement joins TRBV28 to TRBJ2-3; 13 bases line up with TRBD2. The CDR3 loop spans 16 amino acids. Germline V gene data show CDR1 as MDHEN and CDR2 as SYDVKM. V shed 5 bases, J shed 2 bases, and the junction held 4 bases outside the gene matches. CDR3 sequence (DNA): TGTGCCAGCAGTCCAGGGACTAGCGGGGTCACAGATACGCAGTATTTT. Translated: CASSPGTSGVTDTQYF.

CDR3 sequence (DNA): TGTGCCAGCAGGGCGACTGGACCGGGACTTAGCGAGCAGTACTTC. Translated, it gives CASRATGPGLSEQYF. The chain recombines TRBV7-9 with TRBJ2-7; tentatively, D is TRBD2 (6 bases). CDR3 length equals 15 residues. Trimming took off 6 bases at V and 6 bases at J, with 21 bases between the two ends. Germline V gives CDR1 SEHNR, CDR2 FQNEAQ (reference sequence).

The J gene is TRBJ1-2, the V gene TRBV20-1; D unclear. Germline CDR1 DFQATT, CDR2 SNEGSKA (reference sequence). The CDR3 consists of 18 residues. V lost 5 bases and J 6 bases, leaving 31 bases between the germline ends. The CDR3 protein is CSAGSVTFDLLLTDGYTF. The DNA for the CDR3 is TGCAGTGCTGGGTCCGTAACATTTGACCTCTTGCTCACTGATGGCTACACCTTC.

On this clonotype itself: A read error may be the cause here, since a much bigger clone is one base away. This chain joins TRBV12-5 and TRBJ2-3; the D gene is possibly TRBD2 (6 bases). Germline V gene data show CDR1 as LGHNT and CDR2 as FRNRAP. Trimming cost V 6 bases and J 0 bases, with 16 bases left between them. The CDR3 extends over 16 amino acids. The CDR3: CASGPPGVSSTDTQYF. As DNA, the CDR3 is TGTGCTAGTGGCCCGCCGGGGGTTAGCAGCACAGATACGCAGTATTTT.

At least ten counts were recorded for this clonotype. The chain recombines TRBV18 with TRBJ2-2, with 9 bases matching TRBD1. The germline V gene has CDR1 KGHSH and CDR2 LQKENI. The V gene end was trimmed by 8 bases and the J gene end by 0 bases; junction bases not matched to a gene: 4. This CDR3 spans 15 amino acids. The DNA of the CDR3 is TGTGCCAGCACAGGGGGCGCCACGAACACCGGGGAGCTGTTTTTT. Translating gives CASTGGATNTGELFF.

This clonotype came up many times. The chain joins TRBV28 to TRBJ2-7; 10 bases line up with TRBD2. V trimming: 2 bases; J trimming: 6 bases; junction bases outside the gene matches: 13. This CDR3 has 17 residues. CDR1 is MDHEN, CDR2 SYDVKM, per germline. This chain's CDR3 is CASSLGFEREGSPEQYF. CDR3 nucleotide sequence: TGTGCCAGCAGTTTAGGGTTTGAGCGGGAGGGTTCCCCCGAGCAGTACTTC.

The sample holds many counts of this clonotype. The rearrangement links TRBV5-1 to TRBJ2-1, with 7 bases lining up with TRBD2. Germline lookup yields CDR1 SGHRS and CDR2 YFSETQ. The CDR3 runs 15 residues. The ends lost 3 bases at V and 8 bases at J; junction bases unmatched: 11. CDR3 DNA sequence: TGCGCCAGCAGCTGGATGGGGGAGGGCCGGGATGAGCAGTTCTTC. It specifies CASSWMGEGRDEQFF.

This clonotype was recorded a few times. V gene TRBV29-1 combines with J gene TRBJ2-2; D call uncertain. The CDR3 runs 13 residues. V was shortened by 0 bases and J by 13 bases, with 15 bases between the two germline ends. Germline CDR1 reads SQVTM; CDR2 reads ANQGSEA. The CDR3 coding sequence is TGCAGCGTTGAAGATGCTTCTTCAAGACGGCTGTTTTTT. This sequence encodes CSVEDASSRRLFF.

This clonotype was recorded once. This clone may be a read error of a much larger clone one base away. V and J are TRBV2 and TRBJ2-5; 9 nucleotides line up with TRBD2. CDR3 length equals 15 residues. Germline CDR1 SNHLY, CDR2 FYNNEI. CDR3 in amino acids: CAGRAGTSTQETQYF. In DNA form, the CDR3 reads TGTGCCGGCAGAGCTGGGACTAGCACCCAAGAGACCCAGTACTTC.

CDR3 in amino acids: CASSFVQGRYNEQFF. CDR3 nucleotide sequence: TGTGCCAGCAGTTTTGTGCAGGGGAGGTACAATGAGCAGTTCTTC. The V and J genes are TRBV12-3 or TRBV12-4 and TRBJ2-1; D is possibly TRBD1 or TRBD2 (6 bases each). V gave up 3 bases and J gave up 4 bases, with 13 bases separating them. The CDR3 covers 15 residues.

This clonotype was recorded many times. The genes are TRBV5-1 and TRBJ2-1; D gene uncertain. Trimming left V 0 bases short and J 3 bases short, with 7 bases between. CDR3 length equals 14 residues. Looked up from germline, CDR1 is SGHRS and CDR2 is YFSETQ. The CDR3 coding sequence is TGCGCCAGCAGCTTGGAAGAGCGCTACAATGAGCAGTTCTTC. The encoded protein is CASSLEERYNEQFF.

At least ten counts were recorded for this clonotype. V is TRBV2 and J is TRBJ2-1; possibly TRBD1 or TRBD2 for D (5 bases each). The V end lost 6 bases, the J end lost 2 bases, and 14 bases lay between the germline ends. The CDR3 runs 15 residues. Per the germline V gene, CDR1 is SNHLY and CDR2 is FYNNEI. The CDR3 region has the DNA TGTGCCAGCAGCAGGTCCAAGGGACCCTACAATGAGCAGTTCTTC. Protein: CASSRSKGPYNEQFF.

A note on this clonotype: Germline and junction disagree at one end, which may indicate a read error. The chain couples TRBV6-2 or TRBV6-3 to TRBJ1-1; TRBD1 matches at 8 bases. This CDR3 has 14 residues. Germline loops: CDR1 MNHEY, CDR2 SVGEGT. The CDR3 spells CAGSYGQGAFEAFF. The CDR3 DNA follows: TGTGCCGGCAGTTACGGGCAGGGGGCATTTGAAGCTTTCTTT.

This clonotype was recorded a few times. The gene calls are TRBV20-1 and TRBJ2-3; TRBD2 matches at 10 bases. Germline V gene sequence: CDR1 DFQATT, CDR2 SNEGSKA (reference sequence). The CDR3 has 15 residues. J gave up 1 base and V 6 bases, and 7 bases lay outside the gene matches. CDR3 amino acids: CSAPLLAGGTDTQYF. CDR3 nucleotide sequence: TGCAGTGCCCCTTTGCTAGCGGGGGGCACAGATACGCAGTATTTT.

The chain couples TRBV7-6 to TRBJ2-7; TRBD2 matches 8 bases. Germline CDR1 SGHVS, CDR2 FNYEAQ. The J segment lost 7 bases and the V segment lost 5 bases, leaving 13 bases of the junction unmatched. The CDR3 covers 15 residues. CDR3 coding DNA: TGTGCCAGCAGCCCCGATCCGGCGGGAGGAGGGGAGCAGTACTTC. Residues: CASSPDPAGGGEQYF.

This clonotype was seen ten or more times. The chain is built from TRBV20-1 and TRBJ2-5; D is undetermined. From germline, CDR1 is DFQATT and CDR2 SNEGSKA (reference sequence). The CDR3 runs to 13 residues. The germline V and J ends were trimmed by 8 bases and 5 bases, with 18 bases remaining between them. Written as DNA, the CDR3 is TGCAGTCTACGGACGGCCTCTGGGGAGACCCAGTACTTC. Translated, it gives CSLRTASGETQYF.

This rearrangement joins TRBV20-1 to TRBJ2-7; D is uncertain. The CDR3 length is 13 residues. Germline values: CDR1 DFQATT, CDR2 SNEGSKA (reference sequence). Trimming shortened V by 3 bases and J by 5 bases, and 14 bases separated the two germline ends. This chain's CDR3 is CSASGANVNEQYF. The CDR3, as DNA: TGCAGTGCTAGCGGAGCGAATGTGAACGAGCAGTACTTC.

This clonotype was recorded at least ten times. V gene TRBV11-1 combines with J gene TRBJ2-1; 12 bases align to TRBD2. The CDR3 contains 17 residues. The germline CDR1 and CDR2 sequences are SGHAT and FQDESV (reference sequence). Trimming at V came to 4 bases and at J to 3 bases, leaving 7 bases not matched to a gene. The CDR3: CASSSGLAGFDYNEQFF. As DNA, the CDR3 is TGTGCCAGCAGCTCAGGACTAGCGGGATTCGACTACAATGAGCAGTTCTTC.

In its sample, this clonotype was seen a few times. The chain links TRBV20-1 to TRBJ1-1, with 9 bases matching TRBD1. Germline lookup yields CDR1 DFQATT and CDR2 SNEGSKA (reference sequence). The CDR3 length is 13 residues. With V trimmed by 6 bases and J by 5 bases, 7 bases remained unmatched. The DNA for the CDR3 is TGCAGTGCGTACAGGGGGCCGGGGACTGAAGCTTTCTTT. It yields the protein CSAYRGPGTEAFF.

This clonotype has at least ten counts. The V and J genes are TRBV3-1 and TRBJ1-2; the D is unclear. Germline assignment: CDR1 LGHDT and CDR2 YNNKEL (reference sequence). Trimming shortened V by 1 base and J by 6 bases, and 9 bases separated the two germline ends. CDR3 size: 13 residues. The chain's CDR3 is CASSQVEGDGYTF. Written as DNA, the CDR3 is TGTGCCAGCAGCCAAGTTGAGGGAGATGGCTACACCTTC.